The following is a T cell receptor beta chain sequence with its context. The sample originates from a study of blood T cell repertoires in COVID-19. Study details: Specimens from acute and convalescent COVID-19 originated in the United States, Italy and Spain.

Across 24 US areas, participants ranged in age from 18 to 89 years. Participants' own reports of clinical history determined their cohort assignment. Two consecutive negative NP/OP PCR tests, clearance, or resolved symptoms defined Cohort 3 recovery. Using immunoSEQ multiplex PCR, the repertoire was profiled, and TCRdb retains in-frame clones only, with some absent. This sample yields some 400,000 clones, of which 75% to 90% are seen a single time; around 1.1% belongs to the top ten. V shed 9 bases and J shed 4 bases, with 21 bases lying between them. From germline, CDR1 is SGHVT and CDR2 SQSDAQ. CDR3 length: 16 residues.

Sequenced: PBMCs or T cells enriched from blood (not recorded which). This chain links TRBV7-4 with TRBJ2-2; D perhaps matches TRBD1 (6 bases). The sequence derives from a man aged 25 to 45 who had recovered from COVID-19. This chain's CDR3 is CASQKPGQPCTGELFF. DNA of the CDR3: TGTGCCAGTCAAAAACCCGGACAGCCATGCACCGGGGAGCTGTTTTTT.